This T cell receptor beta chain was retrieved from a study of cytomegalovirus exposure and HLA in healthy donors. Findings and limits, study-wide: The study recorded 150 to 200 TCR beta chains that were cytomegalovirus-associated.

The CDR3 is 13 amino acids. Germline assignment: CDR1 MNHNS and CDR2 SASEGT. Trimming cost V 4 bases and J 2 bases, with 9 bases left between them. Sequenced by immunoSEQ multiplex PCR; TCRdb stores in-frame clones only, minus some. This table holds about 190,000 clones, around 84% found once. Details on this clone: What it binds is not known.

The TCR sequence derives from a man aged 18 to 30 in good health and CMV-seropositive. Sequencing was performed on PBMCs. V usage is TRBV6-1 and J usage is TRBJ2-7; D gene ambiguous. The CDR3 DNA is TGTGCCAGCAGTGCGGCGGTGACCTACGAGCAGTACTTC. Protein sequence: CASSAAVTYEQYF.